This T cell receptor beta chain was identified in a study of blood T cell repertoires in COVID-19. Turning to the study itself: The analysed material was cDNA or gDNA that came from T cells, B-cell-depleted T cells, or PBMCs.

Profiling relied on immunoSEQ multiplex PCR, and the TCRdb table lists in-frame clones only, not all of them. Of about 430,000 clones in the sample, 70% to 90% are singletons; the top ten hold approximately 1.5%. This clone occurred once. The CDR3 spans 14 residues. Germline lookup yields CDR1 KGHSH and CDR2 LQKENI. The V and J ends lost 6 bases and 6 bases, in that order; junction bases with no gene match: 9. Sequencing was carried out using PBMCs or T cells enriched from blood (not recorded which). This clonotype was obtained from a woman under 30 who had been exposed to COVID-19. The chain has TRBV18 and TRBJ2-7; 9 bases are a match to TRBD2. DNA for the CDR3: TGTGCCAGCTCGACCAGCGGGGGGTCAACCGAGCAGTACTTC. This sequence encodes CASSTSGGSTEQYF.